The sequence of this T cell receptor (beta chain) was determined in a study of blood T cells in healthy people across ages (dated by TCRdb to the mid-2010s). A note on the overall study: In model experiments, roughly one uniquely barcoded TCR beta cDNA molecule per two T cells was captured by template switching. Age-related changes in TCR beta repertoire diversity were measured in the study by deep sequencing normalized with unique cDNA molecular identifiers. Donors were grouped into four age groups: young (average 16 years), middle-aged (around 39), aged (around 62) and long-lived (around 80). To avoid experimental bias, donors of different ages were randomly spread across the sequencing lanes. For two donors (one aged 18 to 30 and one aged 80 or older), the study analyzed two additional independent replicas of 1 million unique cDNA reads from the same blood draw. General findings and caveats noted by the study authors: Estimates of total diversity based on one million sequenced T cells were considered lower bounds and underestimates. Because the CMV infection status of the donors was unknown, age-related changes in expanded clonotypes may potentially have been confounded. A strong correlation was found between observed TCR beta diversity and the percentage of naive T cells measured by flow cytometry. Because profiling used bulk unsorted PBMCs, naive and antigen-experienced compartments could not be compared conclusively. As age increased, observed TCR beta diversity per million T cells dropped in a roughly linear way, and a significant reduction was already evident by age 40. Compared with the aged group, the long-lived group had more naive CD4+ T cells, fewer expanded clones and increased TCR diversity, a pattern suggesting age selection.

This clonotype came up a few times. The target of this receptor is not known. Base quality data are lacking; no much larger clone is found one base away. Systemically healthy Caucasian individuals from Russia, 35 to 50 in total and aged about 6 to 100 years, were included as donors. Each donor gave ten milliliters of peripheral blood, collected into EDTA-treated Vacutainer tubes. Ficoll-Paque density-gradient centrifugation was used to isolate PBMCs, with at least 6 million obtained per sample. Total RNA was extracted from PBMCs with Trizol reagent, with at least 5 micrograms obtained per sample. Naive CD45RAhigh/CD27high T cell percentages were measured by flow cytometry on a PBMC aliquot from every donor. The CDR3, from cysteine to phenylalanine, totals 13 residues. This entry keeps only the CDR3 DNA: 39 bases, framed from base 1. Per the germline V gene, MNHEY is the CDR1 and SVGAGI is the CDR2. The trim is 7 bases for V and 0 bases for J, with a gap of 9 bases between the germline ends.

The library was obtained by 5' RACE. Sequencer: Illumina HiSeq 2500. A second PCR of roughly 7 to 11 cycles was run with a J-beta primer mix and a sample-barcoded 5' primer. A unique molecular identifier was introduced onto each TCR beta cDNA molecule by a template-switch 5' adaptor carrying 12 random nucleotides. At least 2.5 million CDR3-containing paired-end reads were obtained from each sample. All of the RNA was converted into first-strand cDNA using the Mint cDNA synthesis kit, with a TRBC-specific oligonucleotide serving as the primer. Following uracil-DNA glycosylase treatment, a first 18-cycle PCR with universal primers M1SS and BC2_uni_R was performed on all cDNA. As for how the authors treated the data: For normalization, 1 million high-quality reads were randomly selected from each sample, with every read carrying a distinct molecular identifier. Instead of being binned into consensus sequences, reads that shared molecular identifiers were thrown out. MiTCR, run with a Q25 quality threshold and the strictest error-elimination algorithm, handled CDR3 identification, clonotype clustering and error correction. Lower-bound total TCR beta diversity was estimated with a nonparametric unseen species model using Euler transformation. TCRdb reworked the public reads: Q25 trimming with fastp, MiXCR clone assembly, productive beta chains retained. Rows merge per CDR3 protein into single entries with the most common DNA and genes. Here the V and J calls rest on TCRdb's processing, not on the authors' analysis. In all, the sample holds over 950,000 distinct CDR3 sequences, and more than 30% of those were seen once. The ten largest make up around 14% of the sample.

Sequencing was carried out using blood. The clonotype comes from a man aged 18 to 30 in good health. Here the chain combines TRBV6-5 and TRBJ1-2, with no D gene named confidently. The sequenced DNA: TGTGCCAGCACCCCTAAAGCTAACTATGGCTACACCTTC. Its product reads: CASTPKANYGYTF.